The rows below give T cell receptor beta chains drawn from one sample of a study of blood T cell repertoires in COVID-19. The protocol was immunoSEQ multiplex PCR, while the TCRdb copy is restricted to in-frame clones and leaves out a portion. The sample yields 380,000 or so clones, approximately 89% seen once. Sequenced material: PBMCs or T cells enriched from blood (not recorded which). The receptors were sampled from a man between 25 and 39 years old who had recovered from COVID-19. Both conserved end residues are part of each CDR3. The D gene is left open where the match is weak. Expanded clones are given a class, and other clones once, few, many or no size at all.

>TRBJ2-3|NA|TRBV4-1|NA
TGCGCCAGCAGCCAGGGCCGCACAGATACGCAGTATTTT
CASSQGRTDTQYF
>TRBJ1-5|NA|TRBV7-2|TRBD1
TGTGCCAGCAGCTTAGGGACAGGGGAGCCCCAGCATTTT
CASSLGTGEPQHF
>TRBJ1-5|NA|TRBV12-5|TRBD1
TGTGCTAGTGGTTTGGGCTATGGGGGACAGGGCTCAAATCAGCCCCAGCATTTT
CASGLGYGGQGSNQPQHF
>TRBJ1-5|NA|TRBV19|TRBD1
TGTGCCAGTAGTAGGGGACAGACTAGCAATCAGCCCCAGCATTTT
CASSRGQTSNQPQHF
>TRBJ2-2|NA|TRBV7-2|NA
TGTGCCAGCAGCTTACGTCAGGGGTACGGTTTTGGCGGGGAGCTGTTTTTT
CASSLRQGYGFGGELFF
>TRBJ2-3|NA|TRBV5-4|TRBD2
TGTGCCAGCAGCTTAAGGACTAGCGGGGCAGATACGCAGTATTTT
CASSLRTSGADTQYF
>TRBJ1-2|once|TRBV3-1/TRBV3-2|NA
TGTGCCAGCAGCCAAGATCTTAGCAGGGTGGTCTATGGCTACACCTTC
CASSQDLSRVVYGYTF
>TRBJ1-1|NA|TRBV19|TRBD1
TGTGCCAGTAGTATAATGGGACAGGAGTACACTGAAGCTTTCTTT
CASSIMGQEYTEAFF
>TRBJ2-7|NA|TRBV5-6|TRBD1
TGTGCCAGCAGCAGGGACAGGGGGCCCTACGAGCAGTACTTC
CASSRDRGPYEQYF
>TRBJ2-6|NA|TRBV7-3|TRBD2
TGTGCCAGCAGCTTGACCCCAAGGACTAGCGGGGCGTACTCTGGGGCCAACGTCCTGACTTTC
CASSLTPRTSGAYSGANVLTF
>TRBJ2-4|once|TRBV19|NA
TGTGCCAGTAGGGACAGACCCAAACCAAACATTCAGTACTTC
CASRDRPKPNIQYF
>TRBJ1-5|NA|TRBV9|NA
TGTGCCAGCAGCGTCTGGGCTACCAATCAGCCCCAGCATTTT
CASSVWATNQPQHF
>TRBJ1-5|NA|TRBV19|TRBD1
TGTGCCAGTAGTAGCCCAACCACGGGGACAGGGGAAAAGGCCCAGCATTTT
CASSSPTTGTGEKAQHF
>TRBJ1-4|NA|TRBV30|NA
TGTGCCTGGAGTGTACTGAGGGAGCGAAATGAAAAACTGTTTTTT
CAWSVLRERNEKLFF
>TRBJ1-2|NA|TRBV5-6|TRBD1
TGTGCCAGCAGCTTTATTTCCCTGGGACAGAACTATGGCTACACCTTC
CASSFISLGQNYGYTF
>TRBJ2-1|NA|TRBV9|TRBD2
TGTGCCAGCGGACCGCCGGGACTAGCGCTGAACAATGAGCAGTTCTTC
CASGPPGLALNNEQFF
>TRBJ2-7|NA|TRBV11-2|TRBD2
TGTGCCAGCAGCAACGTTTTTGCGGGGGTTCTTTACGAGCAGTACTTC
CASSNVFAGVLYEQYF
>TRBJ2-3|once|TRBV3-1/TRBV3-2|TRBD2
TGTGCCAGCAGCCAAGGGACTAGCCAGTATTTT
CASSQGTSQYF
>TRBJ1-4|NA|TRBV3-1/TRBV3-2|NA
TGTGCCAGCATGGGGCAGTTTGATGAAAAACTGTTTTTT
CASMGQFDEKLFF
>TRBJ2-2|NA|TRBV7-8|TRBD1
TGTGCCAGCAGCTTACGGACAGGGGCTAACACCGGGGAGCTGTTTTTT
CASSLRTGANTGELFF
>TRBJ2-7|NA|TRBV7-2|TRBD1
TGTGCCAGCAGTCGGGACAGGGCCTACGAGCAGTACTTC
CASSRDRAYEQYF
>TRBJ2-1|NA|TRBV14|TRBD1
TGTGCCAGCAGCCAATTAACGACAGGGAGATTCTTC
CASSQLTTGRFF